These 20 T cell receptor beta chains were sequenced from one sample in a study of blood T cells in healthy people across ages. A second PCR of about 7 to 12 cycles used a sample-barcoded 5' primer and a J-beta primer mix. In TCRdb, the 5' RACE reads were re-called with MiXCR into one record per CDR3 protein. The sample includes around 1.5 million distinct CDR3 sequences, around 36% of them seen just once. Material for sequencing was blood. These receptors came from a woman aged 25 to 39 in good health.

The rearrangement uses TRBV9 and TRBJ2-1; 13 bases fit TRBD2. The V and J ends lost 5 bases and 4 bases, in that order; junction bases with no gene match: 3. The CDR3 runs to 15 residues. Germline V gene data show CDR1 as SGDLS and CDR2 as YYNGEE. CDR3 protein: CASSTSGRAYNEQFF. DNA for the CDR3: TGTGCCAGCAGTACTAGCGGGAGGGCATACAATGAGCAGTTCTTC. Full variable domain (remainder filled in from reference TRBV9 and TRBJ2-1): DSGVTQTPKHLITATGQRVTLRCSPRSGDLSVYWYQQSLDQGLQFLIQYYNGEERAKGNILERFSAQQFPDLHSELNLSSLELGDSALYFCASSTSGRAYNEQFFGPGTRLTVL.

V usage is TRBV20-1 and J usage is TRBJ1-5; the D gene is possibly TRBD1 (5 bases). Germline V gene lookup returns CDR1 DFQATT and CDR2 SNEGSKA (reference sequence). CDR3 length equals 15 residues. V was pared by 0 bases and J by 3 bases, with 12 bases between. The CDR3 DNA reads as TGCAGTGCTAGAGATGGGGGTATTGCCAATCAGCCCCAGCATTTT. Amino acid sequence: CSARDGGIANQPQHF.

The chain couples TRBV6-5 to TRBJ1-1, with D hard to call. CDR1 and CDR2 (germline): MNHEY, SVGAGI. The CDR3 is 13 amino acids. V lost 2 bases and J 6 bases, leaving 10 bases between the germline ends. The CDR3 nucleotides are TGTGCCAGCAGTTACCAAGGATCTGCTGAAGCTTTCTTT. It specifies CASSYQGSAEAFF.

The chain uses TRBV20-1 and TRBJ2-5; no clear D gene. The end of the DNA fits TRBJ2-7 better, so the J call may be wrong. Germline lookup yields CDR1 DFQATT and CDR2 SNEGSKA (reference sequence). This CDR3 is built from 11 residues. The CDR3 sequence is CSARQKDEQYF. The DNA for the CDR3 is TGCAGTGCTAGACAGAAGGACGAGCAGTACTTC.

This clonotype was picked up a small number of times. J is TRBJ1-1 and V is TRBV20-1; D call uncertain. The CDR3 totals 15 residues. Trimming left V 5 bases short and J 1 base short, with 17 bases between. Germline assignment: CDR1 DFQATT and CDR2 SNEGSKA (reference sequence). The CDR3 loop is CSAVFSSRSNTEAFF. The CDR3 nucleotides are TGCAGTGCTGTATTCAGCAGTCGCTCGAACACTGAAGCTTTCTTT.

A single count supports this clonotype. A read error may be the cause here, since a much bigger clone is one base away. The chain carries TRBV10-3 and TRBJ2-4; tentatively, D is TRBD2 (6 bases). The J call is uncertain, as TRBJ2-7 better fits the DNA end. The CDR3 has 13 amino acids. Per germline, CDR1 ENHRY and CDR2 SYGVKD. This chain's CDR3 is CAVSAGSDDEQYF. CDR3 DNA: TGTGCCGTCAGTGCCGGGAGTGACGACGAGCAGTACTTC.

A remark on this clonotype: Since a much larger clone is just one base distant, this may be a read error. The V and J genes are TRBV29-1 and TRBJ1-1; tentatively, D is TRBD1 (5 bases). The CDR3 has 12 residues. Germline V gene sequence: CDR1 SQVTM, CDR2 ANQGSEA. DNA of the CDR3: TGCAGCGGGGCCCGGGGGAACACTGGAGCTTTCTTT. Residues: CSGARGNTGAFF.

This clonotype was found a few times. Given a much more abundant clone one base away, this may be a read error. The V and J genes are TRBV3-1 and TRBJ1-2; 8 bases fit TRBD1. The germline gives CDR1 LGHDT, CDR2 YNNKEL (reference sequence). CDR3 length: 13 residues. V shed 4 bases, J shed 6 bases, and the junction held 4 bases outside the gene matches. CDR3 sequence: CASSPTGDNGYTF. DNA for the CDR3: TGTGCCAGCAGCCCGACAGGGGACAATGGCTACACCTTC.

This clonotype was counted only a few times. The chain combines TRBV5-1 with TRBJ2-1; the match to TRBD1 covers 7 bases. J was trimmed by 8 bases and V by 0 bases; bases with no gene match: 8. CDR3 size: 15 residues. Germline V gene sequence: CDR1 SGHRS, CDR2 YFSETQ. CDR3 loop: CASSLEQGWNDEQFF. The CDR3 DNA reads as TGCGCCAGCAGCTTGGAACAGGGGTGGAACGATGAGCAGTTCTTC.

This clonotype was detected only a few times. The rearrangement uses TRBV27 and TRBJ1-5; the D is unclear. Trimming cost V 9 bases and J 2 bases, with 17 bases left between them. Germline loops: CDR1 MNHEY, CDR2 SMNVEV (reference sequence). This CDR3 has 15 residues. The chain's CDR3 is CASPPGGSGNQPQHF. The CDR3 nucleotides are TGTGCCAGTCCCCCGGGAGGGTCGGGCAATCAGCCCCAGCATTTT.

This clonotype was seen a few times. The chain links TRBV27 to TRBJ1-6; no firm D call. V was cut by 3 bases and J by 4 bases, with 13 bases left in between. This CDR3 has 16 amino acids. CDR1 and CDR2 from the germline V gene are MNHEY and SMNVEV (reference sequence). CDR3 amino acids: CASSFRDKRYNSPLHF. The CDR3 bases are TGTGCCAGCAGTTTCCGCGACAAGAGATATAATTCACCCCTCCACTTT.

This chain links TRBV5-4 with TRBJ2-1; TRBD2 might be the D (6 bases). The CDR3 runs 18 residues. From germline, CDR1 is SGHNT and CDR2 YYREEE (reference sequence). V was trimmed by 0 bases and J by 6 bases, leaving 22 bases between them. CDR3 region: CASSLGPLLAHRPNEQFF. The DNA of the CDR3 is TGTGCCAGCAGCTTGGGCCCCCTACTAGCCCATCGTCCCAATGAGCAGTTCTTC.

Only a few counts were recorded for this clonotype. This chain connects TRBV14 to TRBJ2-3, with 11 bases lining up with TRBD2. The V segment lost 4 bases and the J segment 4 bases; nucleotides outside the gene matches: 7. CDR1 is SGHDN, CDR2 FVKESK, per germline. CDR3 length equals 16 residues. This CDR3 is CASSLATSGGSDTQYF. The CDR3 DNA reads TGTGCCAGCAGCCTAGCAACTAGCGGGGGATCAGATACGCAGTATTTT.

This clonotype has a handful of counts. Relative to the germline gene, one junction end is altered; a read error may explain this. V gene TRBV27 combines with J gene TRBJ2-1; 9 bases agree with TRBD2. This CDR3 is built from 16 residues. Germline assignment: CDR1 MNHEY and CDR2 SMNVEV (reference sequence). The CDR3 here is CASSLLAGVGSNERFF. DNA for the CDR3: TGTGCCAGCAGTTTATTAGCGGGAGTCGGGAGTAATGAGCGGTTCTTC.

The chain uses TRBV28 and TRBJ2-2; D call uncertain. Per the germline V gene, CDR1 is MDHEN and CDR2 is SYDVKM. V was cut by 7 bases and J by 4 bases, with 13 bases left in between. The CDR3 loop spans 14 amino acids. CDR3 nucleotides: TGTGCCAGCAAGAGCCATTGGAGCACCGGGGAGCTGTTTTTT. Translation gives CASKSHWSTGELFF.

V usage is TRBV6-1 and J usage is TRBJ1-2; maybe TRBD1 (5 bases). There are 14 residues in the CDR3. V lost 5 bases, J lost 0 bases, and 10 bases lay in between. CDR1 and CDR2 (germline): MNHNS, SASEGT. CDR3 sequence reads: CASSLTVSNYGYTF. DNA for the CDR3: TGTGCCAGCAGTTTGACAGTTTCTAACTATGGCTACACCTTC.

This clonotype was picked up one time. This chain connects TRBV10-2 to TRBJ2-7, with D tentatively TRBD2 (6 bases). CDR3 size: 14 residues. Deletions cut 6 bases from V and 3 bases from J, with 15 bases between. The germline V gene encodes CDR1 WSHSY and CDR2 SAAADI. CDR3 bases: TGCGCCAGCAGCCTACTAGCAGCGGTCTACGAGCAGTACTTC. The encoded protein is CASSLLAAVYEQYF.

This clonotype was found a few times. The chain has TRBV5-8 and TRBJ1-2, with TRBD1 as a possible D gene (6 bases). Germline CDR1 reads SGHTS; CDR2 reads YDEGEE. The CDR3 consists of 12 residues. The germline V and J ends were trimmed by 2 bases and 10 bases, with 12 bases remaining between them. CDR3 sequence: CASSLGTKDYTF. The CDR3, as DNA: TGTGCCAGCAGCTTAGGGACAAAGGACTACACCTTC.

Points on this clonotype: Since a much larger clone is just one base distant, this may be a read error. J is TRBJ2-1 and V is TRBV7-3, with TRBD2 matching 10 bases. This CDR3 is built from 15 residues. Trimming at V came to 4 bases and at J to 6 bases, leaving 6 bases not matched to a gene. Germline CDR1 is SGHTA and CDR2 is FQGTGA. This chain's CDR3 is CASSSGLALSNEQFF. Written as DNA, the CDR3 is TGTGCCAGCAGCTCGGGACTAGCGCTAAGCAATGAGCAGTTCTTC.

CDR3 loop: CASRTGGAGFGYTF. As DNA, the CDR3 is TGTGCCAGTAGAACAGGGGGCGCAGGTTTTGGCTACACCTTC. This rearrangement joins TRBV19 to TRBJ1-2; 9 bases match TRBD1. V gave up 6 bases and J gave up 7 bases; unmatched junction bases: 9. The length of the CDR3 is 14 residues. Germline V gene sequence: CDR1 LNHDA, CDR2 SQIVND (reference sequence).